One sample yielded the 14 T cell receptor beta chains listed below, sequenced in a study of CD4+ T cells in melanoma. The method was immunoSEQ multiplex PCR; TCRdb's version includes in-frame clones alone and lacks a portion of them. The sample lists over 100,000 clones, around 93% seen once, with 2.5% to 3.5% in the top ten. The sample taken for sequencing was peripheral blood. The receptors originated from a human donor with melanoma.

J is TRBJ2-6 and V is TRBV9; a possible D gene is TRBD1 (5 bases). CDR1 and CDR2 (germline): SGDLS, YYNGEE. The ends were cut back, 2 bases at V and 1 base at J, with 16 bases in the middle. This CDR3 is 18 amino acids long. CDR3 amino acids: CASSVAAGYRSGANVLTF. The CDR3 DNA is TGTGCCAGCAGCGTGGCGGCAGGGTATAGGTCTGGGGCCAACGTCCTGACTTTC. The whole variable domain, filled in from reference TRBV9 and TRBJ2-6, reads DSGVTQTPKHLITATGQRVTLRCSPRSGDLSVYWYQQSLDQGLQFLIQYYNGEERAKGNILERFSAQQFPDLHSELNLSSLELGDSALYFCASSVAAGYRSGANVLTFGAGSRLTVL.

The rearrangement uses TRBV21-1 and TRBJ2-7; no check of the table's D call, TRBD2, against the DNA was made. TRBV21-1 is a pseudogene locus. CDR3 length: 18 residues. Here the CDR3 reads CASSTRLAGIGWAYEQYF. Here the CDR3 DNA reads TGTGCCAGCAGCACCCGACTAGCGGGAATAGGGTGGGCCTACGAGCAGTACTTC.

The chain links TRBV19 to TRBJ2-5; TRBD1 is a possible D gene (6 bases). This CDR3 comprises 15 residues. Germline V gives CDR1 LNHDA, CDR2 SQIVND (reference sequence). Trimming removed 1 base at V and 2 bases at J, with 11 bases between. CDR3 nucleotides: TGTGCCAGTAGTATAGGACAGGTTTTGCAAGAGACCCAGTACTTC. This encodes CASSIGQVLQETQYF.

The V call is TRBV5-6, the J call TRBJ2-1; TRBD1 matches 8 bases. The V and J ends lost 3 bases and 10 bases, in that order; junction bases with no gene match: 9. This CDR3 contains 14 residues. The germline V gene has CDR1 SGHDT and CDR2 YYEEEE. The DNA for the CDR3 is TGTGCCAGCAGCTCGACAGGGGTCGGGTCAGAGCAGTTCTTC. It yields the protein CASSSTGVGSEQFF.

J is TRBJ2-1 and V is TRBV7-3, with D perhaps given as TRBD1 or TRBD2 (5 bases each). V was cut by 5 bases and J by 4 bases, with 15 bases left in between. Germline CDR1 reads SGHTA; CDR2 reads FQGTGA. The CDR3 sequence is 15 residues long. This chain's CDR3 is CASSLGTAFYNEQFF. The CDR3 bases are TGTGCCAGCAGCCTGGGGACGGCCTTTTACAATGAGCAGTTCTTC.

The chain joins TRBV7-9 to TRBJ1-1; the D is unclear. Germline-derived CDR1 and CDR2 are SEHNR and FQNEAQ (reference sequence). Deletions cut 2 bases from V and 5 bases from J, with 9 bases between. The CDR3 length is 13 residues. DNA of the CDR3: TGTGCCAGCAGCTTAAGCGAGGGTACTGAAGCTTTCTTT. Protein sequence: CASSLSEGTEAFF.

V and J are TRBV6-1 and TRBJ2-4, with 8 bases matching TRBD1. This CDR3 comprises 13 residues. After removal of 7 bases from V and 8 bases from J, the junction contained 7 bases not matched to a gene. Germline CDR1 and CDR2: MNHNS and SASEGT. The CDR3, as DNA: TGTGCCAGCACCATCTCGACAGGGGACATTCAGTACTTC. Translation gives CASTISTGDIQYF.

This clone was seen once. The CDR3 is CASSYPSGRAFNEQFF. CDR3 DNA sequence: TGTGCCAGCAGTTACCCTAGCGGGAGGGCCTTTAATGAGCAGTTCTTC. V gene TRBV6-6 combines with J gene TRBJ2-1; 12 bases are shared with TRBD2. This CDR3 is 16 amino acids long. Trimming took 2 bases from V and 7 from J; bases not matched to a gene: 6. Looked up from germline, CDR1 is MNHNY and CDR2 is SVGAGI (reference sequence).

The chain couples TRBV19 to TRBJ2-7; no definite D call. Trimming stripped 4 bases from V and 3 bases from J, with 13 bases between. The CDR3 has 14 amino acids. Per the germline V gene, CDR1 is LNHDA and CDR2 is SQIVND (reference sequence). The CDR3 DNA sequence: TGTGCCAGTAGTACCCAGACAAGAGGCTACGAGCAGTACTTC. This sequence encodes CASSTQTRGYEQYF.

V is TRBV4-3 and J is TRBJ2-3; 12 bases fit TRBD2. V dropped 0 bases and J dropped 4; count of bases not matched to a gene: 11. This CDR3 region has 19 residues. The germline CDR1 and CDR2 sequences are LGHNA and YSLEER. The CDR3 nucleotides are TGCGCCAGCAGCCAAGAGGTACCTGGGCTAGCGGGAGGGTCAGATACGCAGTATTTT. Its protein is CASSQEVPGLAGGSDTQYF.

The J gene is TRBJ1-3, the V gene TRBV19; tentatively, D is TRBD1 (6 bases). CDR3 size: 17 residues. Germline V gene data show CDR1 as LNHDA and CDR2 as SQIVND (reference sequence). Trimming left V 5 bases short and J 0 bases short, with 17 bases between. In nucleotides, the CDR3 is TGTGCCAGTAGTCTCCGACAGGACTACCTCTCTGGAAACACCATATATTTT. Translating gives CASSLRQDYLSGNTIYF.

The sample holds a few counts of this clone. The chain joins TRBV7-3 to TRBJ2-7, with 8 bases lining up with TRBD2. Losses at the gene ends were 5 bases for V and 4 bases for J; bases not matched to a gene: 7. This CDR3 contains 14 residues. The germline V gene encodes CDR1 SGHTA and CDR2 FQGTGA. The DNA of the CDR3 is TGTGCCAGCAGCCCAAGCGGGAGCCTTTACGAGCAGTACTTC. This sequence encodes CASSPSGSLYEQYF.

This clone has only one observation. J is TRBJ2-7 and V is TRBV9, with D perhaps TRBD2 (5 bases). The CDR3 is 15 residues long. Germline loops: CDR1 SGDLS, CDR2 YYNGEE. V was cut by 3 bases and J by 3 bases, with 16 bases left in between. DNA of the CDR3: TGTGCCAGCAGCGCCCTTGGGTCGAGCGGCTACGAGCAGTACTTC. Its protein product is CASSALGSSGYEQYF.

V is TRBV28 and J is TRBJ2-5; 8 bases align to TRBD1. This CDR3 is 14 amino acids long. After removal of 4 bases from V and 8 bases from J, the junction contained 9 bases not matched to a gene. Germline CDR1 and CDR2: MDHEN and SYDVKM. The CDR3 sequence: CASSSGQDKRTQYF. Here the CDR3 DNA reads TGTGCCAGCAGTTCGGGACAGGATAAGAGAACCCAGTACTTC.